Following are 17 T cell receptor beta chains from one sample sequenced in a study of blood T cell repertoires in COVID-19. TCRdb's copy holds only in-frame clones and misses some; the assay was immunoSEQ multiplex PCR. The top ten hold around 5.2% of the sample, which has about 200,000 clones, about 85% seen once. The material sequenced was peripheral blood. These receptors were obtained from a woman older than 75 with acute or convalescent COVID-19.

This chain links TRBV5-1 with TRBJ1-2; 7 nucleotides align to TRBD1. CDR1 is SGHRS and CDR2 is YFSETQ in the germline V gene. V was clipped by 1 base and J by 0 bases; unmatched bases: 0. This CDR3 has 14 residues. The DNA for the CDR3 is TGCGCCAGCAGCTTGCAGGGGGCTAACTATGGCTACACCTTC. It translates to CASSLQGANYGYTF.

V usage is TRBV10-3 and J usage is TRBJ2-7; possible D gene TRBD2, 6 bases. Germline values: CDR1 ENHRY, CDR2 SYGVKD. V shed 8 bases and J shed 1 base, with 18 bases lying between them. This CDR3 is built from 15 residues. Written as DNA, the CDR3 is TGTGCCATCTCCCAGGGTCGGGGGTGGTCCTACGAGCAGTACTTC. It translates to CAISQGRGWSYEQYF.

V gene TRBV11-2 combines with J gene TRBJ1-6, with D unresolved. This CDR3 has 13 residues. The V gene's germline CDR1 is SGHAT and CDR2 FQNNGV. V was cut by 4 bases and J by 7 bases, with 8 bases left in between. As DNA, the CDR3 is TGTGCCAGCAGCTCGACTGGGAATTCACCCCTCCACTTT. Protein: CASSSTGNSPLHF. Drawing the rest from reference TRBV11-2 and TRBJ1-6, the complete variable domain is EAGVAQSPRYKIIEKRQSVAFWCNPISGHATLYWYQQILGQGPKLLIQFQNNGVVDDSQLPKDRFSAERLKGVDSTLKIQPAKLEDSAVYLCASSSTGNSPLHFGNGTRLTVT.

The rearrangement uses TRBV19 and TRBJ2-7; D unclear. Between the trimmed V and J ends, which lost 8 bases and 2 bases, there was a span of 13 bases. Germline assignment: CDR1 LNHDA and CDR2 SQIVND (reference sequence). The CDR3 spans 13 residues. The CDR3 nucleotides are TGTGCCAGTCTCGATATAGTAACCTACGAGCAGTACTTC. Protein sequence: CASLDIVTYEQYF.

A few counts support this clone. The V and J genes are TRBV18 and TRBJ2-5, with D perhaps TRBD1 (6 bases). V lost 2 bases and J 5 bases, leaving 12 bases between the germline ends. Germline assignment: CDR1 KGHSH and CDR2 LQKENI. The CDR3 runs 14 residues. CDR3 bases: TGTGCCAGCTCACCAGATTTGAGGGGGGAGACCCAGTACTTC. Its protein product is CASSPDLRGETQYF.

The rearrangement links TRBV5-1 to TRBJ1-5; perhaps TRBD1 as D (5 bases). The CDR3 runs 14 residues. V shed 4 bases and J shed 7 bases, with 15 bases lying between them. Germline CDR1 reads SGHRS; CDR2 reads YFSETQ. This CDR3 reads CASSPTGDLQPQHF. DNA of the CDR3: TGCGCCAGCAGCCCCACGGGGGACTTGCAGCCCCAGCATTTT.

The chain employs TRBV6-6 and TRBJ1-3; D is ambiguous. The length of the CDR3 is 13 residues. Deletions cut 6 bases from V and 4 bases from J, with 10 bases between. Germline V gives CDR1 MNHNY, CDR2 SVGAGI (reference sequence). This chain's CDR3 is CASRNTGGNTIYF. CDR3 in DNA: TGTGCCAGCAGGAATACGGGGGGAAACACCATATATTTT.

This clone was counted once. This sequence joins TRBV6-5 and TRBJ2-1; TRBD2 might be the D (6 bases). CDR1 and CDR2 from the germline V gene are MNHEY and SVGAGI. V shed 2 bases and J shed 5 bases, with 10 bases lying between them. The CDR3 is 14 amino acids. The CDR3 bases are TGTGCCAGCAGTTACCGGGGGAGAAACAATGAGCAGTTCTTC. Its translation: CASSYRGRNNEQFF.

The chain has TRBV9 and TRBJ2-1, with 7 bases lining up with TRBD1. The junction had 6 bases not matched to a gene; V was cut back by 4 bases and J by 5 bases. Looked up from germline, CDR1 is SGDLS and CDR2 is YYNGEE. CDR3 length equals 14 residues. This CDR3 reads CASSPGQRDNEQFF. The CDR3 DNA follows: TGTGCCAGCAGCCCGGGACAGAGAGACAATGAGCAGTTCTTC.

This clone was seen once. A read error may account for a junction end that differs from germline. This chain joins TRBV19 and TRBJ1-2, with TRBD1 identical over 7 bases. Germline V gene sequence: CDR1 LNHDA, CDR2 SQIVND (reference sequence). The CDR3 spans 13 residues. As DNA, the CDR3 is TGTGCCAGTAGTGTAGACAGGGTCCATGGCTACACCTTC. This sequence encodes CASSVDRVHGYTF.

The chain carries TRBV7-2 and TRBJ1-2, with D perhaps TRBD1 (6 bases). This CDR3 region has 14 residues. V was shortened by 4 bases and J by 8 bases, with 17 bases between the two germline ends. Germline V gives CDR1 SGHTA, CDR2 FQGNSA. The CDR3 sequence: CASSSPTGHEGYTF. The CDR3 DNA follows: TGTGCCAGCAGCTCGCCTACGGGACACGAGGGCTACACCTTC. Complete variable domain (other parts from reference TRBV7-2 and TRBJ1-2): GAGVSQSPSNKVTEKGKDVELRCDPISGHTALYWYRQSLGQGLEFLIYFQGNSAPDKSGLPSDRFSAERTGGSVSTLTIQRTQQEDSAVYLCASSSPTGHEGYTFGSGTRLTVV.

This chain links TRBV5-1 with TRBJ1-6; D perhaps matches TRBD1 (5 bases). The germline V gene has CDR1 SGHRS and CDR2 YFSETQ. Trimming took off 4 bases at V and 7 bases at J, with 12 bases between the two ends. The CDR3 runs to 14 residues. The CDR3 DNA reads as TGCGCCAGCAGCGGTCAGGGTAACAATTCACCCCTCCACTTT. It yields the protein CASSGQGNNSPLHF.

The J gene is TRBJ1-2, the V gene TRBV5-6; 10 bases match TRBD1. After removal of 2 bases from V and 8 bases from J, the junction contained 9 bases not matched to a gene. The CDR3 spans 15 residues. Germline V CDR1 and CDR2: SGHDT, YYEEEE. CDR3 bases: TGTGCCAGCAGCTTACTGGGACAGGGGTGGACGGGCTACACCTTC. This gives the protein CASSLLGQGWTGYTF.

The chain has TRBV3-1 (or the pseudogene TRBV3-2) and TRBJ1-2, with D unclear. The V end lost 7 bases, the J end lost 2 bases, and 11 bases lay between the germline ends. CDR1 and CDR2 from the germline V gene are LGHDT and YNNKEL (reference sequence). The CDR3 covers 13 residues. The CDR3 loop is CASNLRGNYGYTF. DNA for the CDR3: TGTGCCAGCAACTTACGGGGAAACTATGGCTACACCTTC.

The rearrangement uses TRBV5-1 and TRBJ2-2, with D maybe TRBD1 (6 bases). Germline CDR1 is SGHRS and CDR2 is YFSETQ. Trimming shortened V by 2 bases and J by 6 bases, and 11 bases separated the two germline ends. The length of the CDR3 is 14 residues. The CDR3 nucleotides are TGCGCCAGCAGCTTAGGGACAACTCCCGGGGAGCTGTTTTTT. Residues: CASSLGTTPGELFF.

CDR3 DNA sequence: TGTGCCAGCAGACCACAGGGCCCGTTTTCAAACTATGGCTACACCTTC. It encodes CASRPQGPFSNYGYTF. The chain joins TRBV7-2 to TRBJ1-2; a possible D gene is TRBD1 (6 bases). The V gene lost 6 bases and the J gene lost 2 bases, with 19 bases spanning the gap. Looked up from germline, CDR1 is SGHTA and CDR2 is FQGNSA. This CDR3 comprises 16 residues.

V usage is TRBV19 and J usage is TRBJ2-3; no definite D call. Trimming cost V 4 bases and J 5 bases, with 13 bases left between them. The CDR3 contains 14 residues. CDR1 is LNHDA, CDR2 SQIVND, per germline (reference sequence). CDR3 sequence reads: CASSSTTLRDTQYF. The CDR3 DNA reads as TGTGCCAGTAGTAGTACTACACTAAGAGATACGCAGTATTTT.